The next 30 T cell receptor beta chains were all read from a single sample in a study of vaccination effects on CD4 cells after COVID-19. Subsequent to a culture period of under twelve days, CD4+ T cells were isolated. Using immunoSEQ multiplex PCR, the repertoire was profiled, and TCRdb retains in-frame clones only, with some absent. The sample consists of under 50,000 clones, about 80% of them appearing once. For these TCRs, the target antigens are not known. The input for sequencing was CD4+ T cells from PBMCs cultured without peptide, taken before COVID-19 vaccination. Source of these receptors: a human donor who had a prior SARS-CoV-2 infection.

V and J are TRBV18 and TRBJ2-2; the D call may be TRBD1 or TRBD2 (5 bases each). Germline values: CDR1 KGHSH, CDR2 LQKENI. V shed 6 bases and J shed 5 bases, with 13 bases lying between them. CDR3 length equals 14 residues. The DNA of the CDR3 is TGTGCCAGCTCGACATCGAGGGGAACCGGGGAGCTGTTTTTT. The encoded protein is CASSTSRGTGELFF.

The genes are TRBV29-1 and TRBJ2-3, with TRBD1 matching 7 bases. The CDR3 spans 13 residues. J was trimmed by 2 bases and V by 7 bases; bases with no gene match: 6. Germline V CDR1 and CDR2: SQVTM, ANQGSEA. The CDR3, as DNA: TGCAGCGCACGGGACAGTTACACAGATACGCAGTATTTT. It is translated as CSARDSYTDTQYF.

The CDR3 region has the DNA TGTGCCAGCAGCCAGGGGACAGGTTATTTCTACGAGCAGTACTTC. The encoded protein is CASSQGTGYFYEQYF. V and J are TRBV11-2 and TRBJ2-7; 8 positions match TRBD1. This CDR3 has 15 residues. Trimming took 5 bases from V and 3 from J; bases not matched to a gene: 9. Looked up from germline, CDR1 is SGHAT and CDR2 is FQNNGV.

The chain is built from TRBV5-8 and TRBJ2-1; D ambiguous. The CDR3 extends over 11 amino acids. V lost 6 bases and J 9 bases, leaving 10 bases between the germline ends. CDR1 SGHTS and CDR2 YDEGEE come from the germline V gene. The CDR3 here is CASTATPEQFF. The DNA of the CDR3 is TGTGCCAGCACCGCCACTCCTGAGCAGTTCTTC. Full variable domain (remainder filled in from reference TRBV5-8 and TRBJ2-1): EAGVTQSPTHLIKTRGQQATLRCSPISGHTSVYWYQQALGLGLQFLLWYDEGEERNRGNFPPRFSGRQFPNYSSELNVNALELEDSALYLCASTATPEQFFGPGTRLTVL.

V gene TRBV30 combines with J gene TRBJ1-2; D might be TRBD1 (5 bases). V shed 2 bases and J shed 7 bases, with 11 bases lying between them. The CDR3 runs to 12 residues. Germline V gene sequence: CDR1 GTSNPN, CDR2 SVGIG (reference sequence). CDR3 in amino acids: CAWSQQAGGYTF. CDR3 nucleotide sequence: TGTGCCTGGAGTCAACAGGCGGGTGGCTACACCTTC.

This sequence joins TRBV10-2 and TRBJ2-3; 7 bases match TRBD1. Trimming removed 4 bases from V and 2 bases from J; junction bases left unmatched: 9. This CDR3 has 16 amino acids. Germline V CDR1 and CDR2: WSHSY, SAAADI. CDR3 amino acids: CASSGPDRTDTDTQYF. CDR3 in DNA: TGCGCCAGCAGTGGACCGGACAGGACCGACACAGATACGCAGTATTTT.

The V gene is TRBV28, the J gene TRBJ1-1; D is possibly TRBD1 (6 bases). From germline, CDR1 is MDHEN and CDR2 SYDVKM. The CDR3 is 13 residues long. V was pared by 8 bases and J by 3 bases, with 13 bases between. The DNA of the CDR3 is TGTGCCAGCGATACATACAGGGACACTGAAGCTTTCTTT. This codes for CASDTYRDTEAFF.

V usage is TRBV18 and J usage is TRBJ1-1; tentatively, D is TRBD1 (6 bases). V was pared by 1 base and J by 5 bases, with 23 bases between. Per germline, CDR1 KGHSH and CDR2 LQKENI. CDR3 length: 18 amino acids. CDR3 residues: CASSPLAENGGRGTEAFF. DNA for the CDR3: TGTGCCAGCTCACCACTGGCGGAGAATGGGGGGCGAGGTACTGAAGCTTTCTTT.

This clone has more than one count but fewer than ten. The chain combines TRBV12-3 or TRBV12-4 with TRBJ2-5; 11 nucleotides match TRBD2. The CDR3 spans 13 residues. Trimming took 8 bases from V and 5 from J; bases not matched to a gene: 4. CDR3 coding DNA: TGTGCCAGCCGGCTAGCGGGAGGTGAGACCCAGTACTTC. Its translation is CASRLAGGETQYF.

The genes are TRBV9 and TRBJ2-3; D ambiguous. Germline loops: CDR1 SGDLS, CDR2 YYNGEE. The CDR3 has 14 amino acids. V was clipped by 0 bases and J by 4 bases, with 9 bases between them. The CDR3 bases are TGTGCCAGCAGCGTAGGAGGCCCGCCAGATACGCAGTATTTT. Protein product: CASSVGGPPDTQYF.

The chain combines TRBV30 with TRBJ1-2; D is possibly TRBD1 (5 bases). Trimming left V 3 bases short and J 8 bases short, with 19 bases between. CDR1 and CDR2 from the germline V gene are GTSNPN and SVGIG (reference sequence). The CDR3 loop spans 14 amino acids. The CDR3 region has the DNA TGTGCCTGGAGCTCAACGGGCCAGGGAGGCGGCTACACCTTC. This gives the protein CAWSSTGQGGGYTF.

The chain couples TRBV7-2 to TRBJ2-1, with D possibly TRBD2 on 6 matching bases. With 4 bases removed from V and 8 bases from J, the gap between germline ends came to 15 bases. The CDR3 contains 14 residues. Germline lookup yields CDR1 SGHTA and CDR2 FQGNSA. CDR3 amino acids: CASSYRTGAHEQFF. In DNA, the CDR3 is TGTGCCAGCAGCTATCGAACGGGAGCGCATGAGCAGTTCTTC.

This clone was seen only a few times. The chain links TRBV6-5 to TRBJ1-5; 7 positions agree with TRBD1. V dropped 7 bases and J dropped 3; count of bases not matched to a gene: 9. Per the germline V gene, CDR1 is MNHEY and CDR2 is SVGAGI. CDR3 length: 15 residues. CDR3 region: CASTPMTGNNQPQHF. In nucleotides, the CDR3 is TGTGCCAGCACCCCGATGACAGGGAACAATCAGCCCCAGCATTTT.

The chain employs TRBV18 and TRBJ2-3; TRBD2 matches at 9 bases. The CDR3 is 18 residues long. After removal of 3 bases from V and 3 bases from J, the junction contained 13 bases not matched to a gene. CDR1 and CDR2 from the germline V gene are KGHSH and LQKENI. CDR3 sequence reads: CASSPSKARLAVTDTQYF. Here the CDR3 DNA reads TGTGCCAGCTCACCCTCAAAGGCGCGACTAGCGGTTACAGATACGCAGTATTTT. The full variable domain, rest sourced from reference TRBV18 and TRBJ2-3, is NAGVMQNPRHLVRRRGQEARLRCSPMKGHSHVYWYRQLPEEGLKFMVYLQKENIIDESGMPKERFSAEFPKEGPSILRIQQVVRGDSAAYFCASSPSKARLAVTDTQYFGPGTRLTVL.

This sequence joins TRBV18 and TRBJ1-6, with TRBD1 matching 8 bases. Germline CDR1 is KGHSH and CDR2 is LQKENI. V shed 3 bases, J shed 7 bases, and the junction held 5 bases outside the gene matches. The CDR3 has 15 amino acids. The CDR3 loop reads CASSPRTGRNSPLHF. The CDR3 bases are TGTGCCAGCTCACCCCGGACAGGGCGGAATTCACCCCTCCACTTT.

The chain has TRBV10-1 and TRBJ2-1, with D perhaps TRBD2 (7 bases). CDR3 length equals 17 residues. Germline V CDR1 and CDR2: WNHNN, SYGVQD (reference sequence). Trimming shortened V by 2 bases and J by 4 bases, and 18 bases separated the two germline ends. CDR3 in DNA: TGCGCCAGCAGTGAGAACCAGGGGCTCGGGGGGTACAATGAGCAGTTCTTC. Translating gives CASSENQGLGGYNEQFF.

The chain combines TRBV15 with TRBJ2-1; D tentatively reads TRBD1 or TRBD2 (7 bases each). The V gene's germline CDR1 is LNHNV and CDR2 YYDKDF (reference sequence). CDR3 size: 13 residues. With 2 bases removed from V and 14 bases from J, the gap between germline ends came to 16 bases. Here the CDR3 DNA reads TGTGCCACCAGCAGAATTCTACAGGGGAGGGAGTTCTTC. Translated, it gives CATSRILQGREFF.

The chain combines TRBV24-1 with TRBJ2-5; D is unclear. Trimming left V 4 bases short and J 5 bases short, with 13 bases between. This CDR3 region has 14 residues. The germline gives CDR1 KGHDR, CDR2 SFDVKD. This CDR3 reads CATSDPEDTETQYF. CDR3 DNA sequence: TGTGCCACCAGTGACCCCGAAGATACCGAGACCCAGTACTTC.

The chain combines TRBV19 with TRBJ1-5, with a possible D match to TRBD1 (6 bases). The CDR3 spans 17 residues. CDR1 LNHDA and CDR2 SQIVND come from the germline V gene (reference sequence). The V gene lost 3 bases and the J gene lost 2 bases, with 17 bases spanning the gap. Written as DNA, the CDR3 is TGTGCCAGTAGTATCCCCGGCAGGGGCTCACGCAATCAGCCCCAGCATTTT. Translated: CASSIPGRGSRNQPQHF.

The chain carries TRBV11-2 and TRBJ2-3; 13 positions agree with TRBD2. The CDR3 length is 14 residues. The ends lost 8 bases at V and 5 bases at J; junction bases unmatched: 4. Germline loops: CDR1 SGHAT, CDR2 FQNNGV. DNA of the CDR3: TGTGCCAGCGGACTAGCGGGAGTGGAAGATACGCAGTATTTT. Translation gives CASGLAGVEDTQYF.

The V and J genes are TRBV19 and TRBJ2-7; TRBD2 matches at 7 bases. The ends lost 4 bases at V and 5 bases at J; junction bases unmatched: 8. The CDR3 totals 14 residues. The germline V gene has CDR1 LNHDA and CDR2 SQIVND (reference sequence). DNA of the CDR3: TGTGCCAGTAGTAGGTCGAGCGGGAACCACGAGCAGTACTTC. It encodes CASSRSSGNHEQYF.

The chain is built from TRBV3-1 (or the pseudogene TRBV3-2) and TRBJ2-7, with D perhaps TRBD1 or TRBD2 (5 bases each). CDR3 size: 17 residues. The V end was cut by 1 base, the J end by 4 bases, with 20 bases between. Germline-derived CDR1 and CDR2 are LGHDT and YNNKEL (reference sequence). The CDR3 DNA reads as TGTGCCAGCAGCCAAGGCTTAGGGACCCTCGGATTTTACGAGCAGTACTTC. As protein: CASSQGLGTLGFYEQYF.

By share, this clone ranks as hyperexpanded. CDR3 amino acids: CASSGELAGGSSLSDTQYF. The CDR3 nucleotides read TGTGCCAGCAGTGGGGAACTAGCGGGGGGGTCCTCCCTCTCAGATACGCAGTATTTT. This chain uses TRBV5-4 with TRBJ2-3, with TRBD2 matching 13 bases. The CDR3 sequence is 19 residues long. V lost 5 bases and J lost 4; bases outside the gene matches: 16. Looked up from germline, CDR1 is SGHNT and CDR2 is YYREEE (reference sequence).

The chain is built from TRBV24-1 and TRBJ2-3; 7 bases are shared with TRBD1. Germline V gives CDR1 KGHDR, CDR2 SFDVKD. The CDR3 extends over 14 amino acids. V trimming: 9 bases; J trimming: 2 bases; junction bases outside the gene matches: 7. This chain's CDR3 is CATAWTGDTDTQYF. CDR3 DNA sequence: TGTGCCACCGCATGGACAGGAGACACAGATACGCAGTATTTT.

The J gene is TRBJ2-7, the V gene TRBV29-1, with a possible D match to TRBD2 (6 bases). The germline CDR1 and CDR2 sequences are SQVTM and ANQGSEA. V gave up 1 base and J gave up 5 bases, with 15 bases separating them. The CDR3 covers 14 residues. CDR3: CSVEVLGGADEQYF. The DNA for the CDR3 is TGCAGCGTTGAAGTCCTCGGGGGAGCAGACGAGCAGTACTTC.

This clone was seen only a few times. The chain couples TRBV5-4 to TRBJ2-2; 10 positions agree with TRBD2. The CDR3 covers 16 residues. The ends lost 3 bases at V and 1 base at J; junction bases unmatched: 3. Germline CDR1 SGHNT, CDR2 YYREEE (reference sequence). CDR3 coding DNA: TGTGCCAGCAGCTCGAGACTAGCGGGGAACACCGGGGAGCTGTTTTTT. This encodes CASSSRLAGNTGELFF.

The chain joins TRBV12-3 or TRBV12-4 to TRBJ2-1; no clear D. The CDR3 length is 10 residues. Trimming stripped 8 bases from V and 7 bases from J, with 6 bases between. The CDR3 DNA follows: TGTGCCAGCGGACGGAATGAGCAGTTCTTC. Translation gives CASGRNEQFF.

The rearrangement uses TRBV5-6 and TRBJ1-1; a possible D gene is TRBD1 (6 bases). CDR1 SGHDT and CDR2 YYEEEE come from the germline V gene. Trimming cost V 5 bases and J 5 bases, with 19 bases left between them. The length of the CDR3 is 15 residues. CDR3: CASRGGLKGGTEAFF. DNA of the CDR3: TGTGCCAGCAGGGGGGGATTAAAAGGGGGGACTGAAGCTTTCTTT. The variable domain in full, with the rest retrieved from reference TRBV5-6 and TRBJ1-1, is DAGVTQSPTHLIKTRGQQVTLRCSPKSGHDTVSWYQQALGQGPQFIFQYYEEEERQRGNFPDRFSGHQFPNYSSELNVNALLLGDSALYLCASRGGLKGGTEAFFGQGTRLTVV.

The genes are TRBV5-6 and TRBJ2-1; 7 nucleotides agree with TRBD2. The CDR3 runs to 17 residues. Losses at the gene ends were 0 bases for V and 0 bases for J; bases not matched to a gene: 6. The germline CDR1 and CDR2 sequences are SGHDT and YYEEEE. The CDR3 here is CASSLALAVISYNEQFF. For the CDR3, the DNA is TGTGCCAGCAGCTTGGCGCTAGCGGTTATCTCCTACAATGAGCAGTTCTTC. Supplemented by reference TRBV5-6 and TRBJ2-1, the full variable domain reads DAGVTQSPTHLIKTRGQQVTLRCSPKSGHDTVSWYQQALGQGPQFIFQYYEEEERQRGNFPDRFSGHQFPNYSSELNVNALLLGDSALYLCASSLALAVISYNEQFFGPGTRLTVL.

V is TRBV7-2 and J is TRBJ1-6; TRBD1 might be the D (6 bases). V lost 4 bases to trimming and J lost 4 bases, with 17 bases between them. Germline V gene lookup returns CDR1 SGHTA and CDR2 FQGNSA. The CDR3 loop spans 17 amino acids. CDR3: CASSSSGQSPYNSPLHF. DNA of the CDR3: TGTGCCAGCAGCTCGTCCGGACAGTCACCTTATAATTCACCCCTCCACTTT.